Listed below are T cell receptor beta chains from one sample, sequenced in a study of cytomegalovirus exposure and HLA in healthy donors. Method: immunoSEQ multiplex PCR; TCRdb's copy keeps in-frame clones and lacks some. The data show roughly 130,000 clones, 83% seen once. Sequenced: PBMCs. The receptors shown here come from a girl aged 2-10 years in good health and CMV-seronegative. Both conserved end residues are part of each CDR3. The D gene is left open where the match is weak. Expanded clones get a size class; other rows say once, few or many, or leave the size out.

j_call	v_call	clone_size	d_call	cdr3_aa	cdr3_nt
TRBJ2-1	TRBV10-1	NA	TRBD2	CASSDRGLAYNEQFF	TGCGCCAGCAGTGATCGAGGACTAGCCTACAATGAGCAGTTCTTC
TRBJ2-1	TRBV7-2	NA	TRBD2	CASSPAGAGTNEQFF	TGTGCCAGCAGCCCAGCGGGAGCCGGCACCAATGAGCAGTTCTTC
TRBJ2-5	TRBV7-6	NA	NA	CASTQRGMGQETQYF	TGTGCCAGCACCCAGCGAGGGATGGGGCAAGAGACCCAGTACTTC
TRBJ2-1	TRBV19	NA	NA	CASSSSAPYNEQFF	TGTGCCAGTAGCTCTAGCGCTCCTTACAATGAGCAGTTCTTC
TRBJ2-4	TRBV7-2	NA	TRBD2	CASSFGLAGGPVGKNIQYF	TGTGCCAGCAGCTTCGGCCTAGCGGGAGGGCCTGTTGGCAAAAACATTCAGTACTTC
TRBJ1-2	TRBV6-5	NA	TRBD1	CASSYRTGSVNYGYTF	TGTGCCAGCAGTTACCGGACAGGATCAGTTAACTATGGCTACACCTTC
TRBJ2-5	TRBV2	NA	TRBD1	CASSSDRGETQYF	TGTGCCAGCAGTTCGGACAGGGGAGAGACCCAGTACTTC
TRBJ1-1	TRBV7-9	NA	NA	CASSPKGTEGLITEAFF	TGTGCCAGCAGCCCCAAGGGTACGGAGGGTCTTATCACTGAAGCTTTCTTT
TRBJ1-1	TRBV29-1	NA	NA	CSVVQVGMNTEAFF	TGCAGCGTTGTTCAGGTCGGAATGAACACTGAAGCTTTCTTT
TRBJ2-3	TRBV27	NA	NA	CASSLGSRTDTQYF	TGTGCCAGCAGCCTCGGGTCCCGCACAGATACGCAGTATTTT
TRBJ1-1	TRBV19	few	NA	CARATPPPLYTEAFF	TGTGCCAGAGCCACCCCTCCGCCTCTCTACACTGAAGCTTTCTTT
TRBJ2-5	TRBV5-4	NA	TRBD2	CASSDVGGGQETQYF	TGTGCCAGCAGTGATGTGGGGGGGGGACAAGAGACCCAGTACTTC
TRBJ1-2	TRBV6-6	NA	NA	CASSYSSANYGYTF	TGTGCCAGCAGTTACTCATCCGCTAACTATGGCTACACCTTC
TRBJ1-2	TRBV28	NA	NA	CASSLSQSNYGYTF	TGTGCCAGCAGTTTATCACAAAGTAACTATGGCTACACCTTC
TRBJ1-3	TRBV25-1	NA	NA	CASSVFSGLSGNTIYF	TGTGCCAGCAGCGTCTTCAGCGGGCTCTCTGGAAACACCATATATTTT
TRBJ2-3	TRBV12-5	NA	TRBD2	CASGLAPGTKGDTQYF	TGTGCTAGTGGTTTGGCCCCCGGGACTAAAGGAGATACGCAGTATTTT
TRBJ2-1	TRBV4-1	NA	TRBD2	CASSQETAGGPNEQFF	TGCGCCAGCAGCCAAGAAACAGCGGGAGGGCCAAATGAGCAGTTCTTC
TRBJ2-6	TRBV19	once	NA	CASSDGTGESGANVLTF	TGTGCCAGTAGTGATGGGACGGGGGAATCTGGGGCCAACGTCCTGACTTTC
TRBJ1-2	TRBV29-1	NA	NA	CSVGGRLNDGYTF	TGCAGCGTGGGGGGGAGATTAAACGATGGCTACACCTTC
TRBJ2-3	TRBV14	NA	NA	CASSQDSTEPRGTDTQYF	TGTGCCAGCAGCCAAGATTCGACAGAACCGCGAGGCACAGATACGCAGTATTTT
TRBJ1-2	TRBV30	NA	TRBD1	CAWSLRDRGTGGYTF	TGTGCCTGGAGCTTACGGGACAGGGGGACGGGCGGCTACACCTTC
TRBJ1-1	TRBV6-5	few	NA	CASSNPPGGLTEAFF	TGTGCCAGCAGTAACCCTCCGGGGGGGCTCACTGAAGCTTTCTTT
TRBJ2-7	TRBV5-1	NA	TRBD2	CASSRTSEGYEQYF	TGCGCCAGCAGCCGGACTAGCGAGGGCTACGAGCAGTACTTC
TRBJ1-2	TRBV13	NA	NA	CASSPGSNTHGYTF	TGTGCCAGCAGCCCAGGGTCAAACACCCATGGCTACACCTTC
TRBJ1-3	TRBV30	NA	NA	CAWSGHPSGNTIYF	TGTGCCTGGAGTGGACACCCCTCTGGAAACACCATATATTTT
TRBJ1-5	TRBV28	NA	TRBD1	CASSRTGESNQPQHF	TGTGCCAGCAGCAGGACAGGTGAGAGCAATCAGCCCCAGCATTTT
TRBJ2-7	TRBV6-5	NA	NA	CASSYLQGAYEQYF	TGTGCCAGCAGTTACCTGCAAGGAGCCTACGAGCAGTACTTC
TRBJ1-2	TRBV2	NA	NA	CASRLDEVLGYTF	TGTGCCAGCAGACTTGACGAGGTCCTTGGCTACACCTTC
TRBJ1-6	TRBV6-1	NA	NA	CASTPRGYNSPLHF	TGTGCCAGCACTCCACGGGGGTATAATTCCCCCCTCCACTTT
TRBJ1-1	TRBV6-1	NA	NA	CASTPTGAWTEAFF	TGTGCCAGCACCCCGACAGGCGCGTGGACTGAAGCTTTCTTT
TRBJ2-1	TRBV27	NA	NA	CASSLNVYNEQFF	TGTGCCAGCAGTTTAAATGTATACAATGAGCAGTTCTTC
TRBJ1-2	TRBV6-4	NA	TRBD1	CASSDSQGYGYTF	TGTGCCAGCAGTGACTCACAGGGGTATGGCTACACCTTC
TRBJ2-3	TRBV6-4	NA	TRBD2	CASSVQAGEATDTQYF	TGTGCCAGCAGTGTCCAAGCGGGAGAAGCGACAGATACGCAGTATTTT